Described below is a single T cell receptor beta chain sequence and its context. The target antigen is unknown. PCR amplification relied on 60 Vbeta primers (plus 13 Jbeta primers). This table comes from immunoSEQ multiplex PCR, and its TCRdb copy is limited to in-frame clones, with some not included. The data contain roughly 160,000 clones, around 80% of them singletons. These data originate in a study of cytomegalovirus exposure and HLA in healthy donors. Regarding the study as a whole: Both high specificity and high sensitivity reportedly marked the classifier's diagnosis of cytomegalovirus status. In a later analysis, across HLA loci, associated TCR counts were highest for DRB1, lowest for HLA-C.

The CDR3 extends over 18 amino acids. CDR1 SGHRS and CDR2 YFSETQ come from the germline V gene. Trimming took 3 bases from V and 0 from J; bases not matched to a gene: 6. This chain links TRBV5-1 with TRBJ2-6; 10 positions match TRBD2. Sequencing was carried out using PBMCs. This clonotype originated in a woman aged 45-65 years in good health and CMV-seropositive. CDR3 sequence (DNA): TGCGCCAGCAGCTATCCGAGCGGGGGGGCCTCTGGGGCCAACGTCCTGACTTTC. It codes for CASSYPSGGASGANVLTF. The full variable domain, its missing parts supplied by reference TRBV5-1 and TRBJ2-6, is KAGVTQTPRYLIKTRGQQVTLSCSPISGHRSVSWYQQTPGQGLQFLFEYFSETQRNKGNFPGRFSGRQFSNSRSEMNVSTLELGDSALYLCASSYPSGGASGANVLTFGAGSRLTVL.